This T cell receptor beta chain was captured by sequencing in a study of T cell repertoires in cytomegalovirus infection. On the study more broadly: Evidence of both CMV infection and a matching HLA type came from public TCR beta signatures.

TCRdb itself ran the reads through MiXCR, one entry per CDR3 protein. The sample shows about 600,000 distinct CDR3 sequences, approximately 25% of them seen only once. General study findings and limits: HLA-C-restricted CMV-specific TCR beta clonotypes were dominant in the ex vivo response. The cumulative frequency of public TCR beta families identified carriers of CMV plus the relevant HLA.

As concerns this clonotype: Antigen unknown.

From germline, CDR1 is MDHEN and CDR2 SYDVKM. The V segment lost 3 bases and the J segment 10 bases; nucleotides outside the gene matches: 8. The CDR3 has 15 residues. This TCR was recovered from a human donor in good health (CMV status not recorded). Some clones in this sample may be carry-over from other donors' samples. The chain carries TRBV28 and TRBJ2-1; TRBD2 aligns across 11 bases. Sequences were obtained from CD8+ T cells from PBMCs. As DNA, the CDR3 is TGTGCCAGCAGTTTTCGGCTAGCGGGGGGAGAGGAGCAGTTCTTC. Protein product: CASSFRLAGGEEQFF.